Listed below are T cell receptor beta chains from one sample, sequenced in a study of monozygotic twins with inflammatory bowel disease. TCRdb reworked the 5' RACE reads into one entry per CDR3 protein, no DNA. This sample contains fewer than 150,000 distinct CDR3 sequences. The sample comprised blood. Receptor source: a human donor with ulcerative colitis or Crohn's disease, or a healthy co-twin of an affected twin (not recorded which). CDR3s include the opening cysteine and the closing phenylalanine or tryptophan.

V gene	J gene	CDR3 protein
TRBV5-1	TRBJ2-7	CASSLVGSLYEQYF
TRBV20-1	TRBJ2-3	CSARGRGPGDTQYF
TRBV4-3	TRBJ1-4	CASSQRGEKLFF
TRBV20-1	TRBJ1-4	CSAMGQGSEKLFF
TRBV5-6	TRBJ1-1	CASSSYRDAPWYSTEAFF
TRBV5-1	TRBJ1-1	CASSLGGPNTEAFF
TRBV18	TRBJ1-1	CASSQGFKNSDTEAFF
TRBV7-2	TRBJ2-1	CASSFFGAPGGDEQFF
TRBV15	TRBJ2-7	CATSRDGRTGASYEQYF
TRBV27	TRBJ1-2	CASSSIQGYYGYTF
TRBV9	TRBJ2-5	CASSVDRGGQETQYF
TRBV18	TRBJ1-1	CASSPVGDTEAFF
TRBV20-1	TRBJ1-2	CSATNRGVGYGYTF
TRBV6-5	TRBJ2-7	CASSPLLAGAYEQYF
TRBV27	TRBJ2-7	CASSLSLSYYEQYF
TRBV4-3	TRBJ2-1	CASSQGMDYNEQFF
TRBV7-3	TRBJ2-1	CASSLTPGISYNEQFF
TRBV6-2/TRBV6-3	TRBJ2-5	CASSYSHQETQYF
TRBV5-1	TRBJ1-1	CASSPTFGNTEAFF
TRBV5-1	TRBJ1-2	CASSPPLTGGGYTF
TRBV3-1	TRBJ1-4	CASSTWTGGNEKLFF
TRBV6-4	TRBJ1-6	CASSDRDNSPLHF
TRBV6-5	TRBJ2-7	CASSYSMARYSGGSEQYF
TRBV6-4	TRBJ2-3	CASSDSGTSGGLSTDTQYF
TRBV7-9	TRBJ1-4	CASSTYRSTNEKLFF
TRBV29-1	TRBJ2-1	CSVRAGGFKQFF
TRBV7-2	TRBJ2-3	CASSPRGQLSTDTQYF
TRBV20-1	TRBJ1-5	CSATSGNQPQHF
TRBV2	TRBJ2-3	CASLASNTQYF
TRBV5-1	TRBJ2-2	CASSWRQYTGELFF
TRBV28	TRBJ1-1	CASSWFLYTEAFF
TRBV6-5	TRBJ2-5	CASSYSQSEQETQYF
TRBV20-1	TRBJ2-2	CSARTGSTGELFF
TRBV12-5	TRBJ2-1	CASGQGQATYNEQFF
TRBV6-2/TRBV6-3	TRBJ1-5	CASSKHRDSNQPQHF
TRBV5-1	TRBJ2-7	CASSRLAGDYEQYF
TRBV5-4	TRBJ1-6	CASSLEGSYNSPLHF
TRBV20-1	TRBJ1-6	CSAILQGAGTPLHF
TRBV5-1	TRBJ2-7	CASSLVGGAGATISEQYF
TRBV3-1	TRBJ1-5	CASSPTAVRPQHF
TRBV20-1	TRBJ2-5	CSARRTGPETQYF
TRBV18	TRBJ1-5	CASSPQKYSNQPQHF
TRBV18	TRBJ2-2	CASSTNTGELFF
TRBV20-1	TRBJ1-2	CSARDTNYFDSNYGYTF
TRBV28	TRBJ1-1	CASRYRGVGTEAFF
TRBV6-5	TRBJ1-2	CASSLGFRIYGYTF
TRBV6-5	TRBJ2-7	CASTVERGDYEQYF
TRBV18	TRBJ1-4	CASSPRSATNEKLFF